The 16 T cell receptor beta chains below all came from one sample that was sequenced in a study of HIV-infected patients and healthy controls. No cell fractionation was done, so the repertoire covers all unsorted peripheral blood T cells. Alpha and beta constant-region primers primed reverse transcription of about 500 ng RNA. Each of the alpha and beta chains got its own library through chain-specific third strand synthesis with indices. MiXCR was run by TCRdb on the 5' RACE reads, yielding one entry per CDR3 protein. Here the sample spans some 9,900 distinct CDR3 sequences, around 5.2% being singletons. Sequences were derived from blood, sampled before antiretroviral therapy. Receptors were obtained from an adult with HIV infection.

This clonotype was detected many times. This chain joins TRBV11-2 and TRBJ2-5; the D is unclear. The germline V gene has CDR1 SGHAT and CDR2 FQNNGV. The CDR3 is made up of 12 amino acids. Trimming removed 4 bases at V and 4 bases at J, with 7 bases between. CDR3 residues: CASSSVGETQYF. DNA for the CDR3: TGTGCCAGCAGCTCCGTCGGAGAGACCCAGTACTTC.

In this sample, this clonotype is medium-sized (0.01 to 0.1%). The chain has TRBV30 and TRBJ2-2; weak D call: TRBD1 (8 bases). V was cut by 5 bases and J by 1 base, with 17 bases left in between. The CDR3 length is 16 residues. Looked up from germline, CDR1 is GTSNPN and CDR2 is SVGIG (reference sequence). The CDR3 DNA reads as TGTGCCTGGTTAGGGGGGGACAGGATGAACACCGGGGAGCTGTTTTTT. Protein sequence: CAWLGGDRMNTGELFF.

This clonotype has only a few counts. The V call is TRBV5-1, the J call TRBJ2-3; tentatively, D is TRBD1 (5 bases). The CDR3 spans 17 residues. The germline gives CDR1 SGHRS, CDR2 YFSETQ. Trimming left V 3 bases short and J 2 bases short, with 19 bases between. The DNA of the CDR3 is TGCGCCAGCAGCTCCGACAGCACCCACACCTACACAGATACGCAGTATTTT. Its translation: CASSSDSTHTYTDTQYF. Using reference TRBV5-1 and TRBJ2-3 for the parts outside the CDR3, the full variable domain is KAGVTQTPRYLIKTRGQQVTLSCSPISGHRSVSWYQQTPGQGLQFLFEYFSETQRNKGNFPGRFSGRQFSNSRSEMNVSTLELGDSALYLCASSSDSTHTYTDTQYFGPGTRLTVL.

This clonotype was found many times. V gene TRBV30 combines with J gene TRBJ1-4; tentatively, D is TRBD1 (5 bases). The germline CDR1 and CDR2 sequences are GTSNPN and SVGIG (reference sequence). Trimming removed 3 bases from V and 7 bases from J, with 18 bases in between. The CDR3 has 15 residues. Here the CDR3 reads CAWRGVIGSAEKLFF. The DNA for the CDR3 is TGTGCCTGGAGGGGGGTCATCGGTTCGGCTGAAAAACTGTTTTTT.

This clonotype was recorded at least ten times. V gene TRBV15 combines with J gene TRBJ2-5; the D gene is possibly TRBD1 (5 bases). The CDR3 covers 15 residues. V was pared by 0 bases and J by 5 bases, with 13 bases between. Germline V gene data show CDR1 as LNHNV and CDR2 as YYDKDF (reference sequence). In DNA, the CDR3 is TGTGCCACCAGCAGAGATCCGACAGAAGGGGAGACCCAGTACTTC. This sequence encodes CATSRDPTEGETQYF.

Ten or more counts support this clonotype. This rearrangement joins TRBV12-3 or TRBV12-4 to TRBJ1-1; 9 bases fit TRBD1. There are 15 residues in the CDR3. The V gene end was trimmed by 6 bases and the J gene end by 3 bases; junction bases not matched to a gene: 8. CDR3 sequence reads: CASSPQGAMDTEAFF. The CDR3 DNA follows: TGTGCCAGCAGCCCACAGGGGGCGATGGACACTGAAGCTTTCTTT.

This clonotype was counted ten times or more. The chain links TRBV11-2 to TRBJ2-1, with D perhaps being TRBD1 or TRBD2 (6 bases each). V lost 2 bases to trimming and J lost 3 bases, with 20 bases between them. The germline gives CDR1 SGHAT, CDR2 FQNNGV. The CDR3 sequence is 18 residues long. This CDR3 reads CASSLMGGGTTFYNEQFF. DNA of the CDR3: TGTGCCAGCAGCTTAATGGGGGGCGGGACCACGTTCTACAATGAGCAGTTCTTC.

This clonotype rates as medium-sized (0.01 to 0.1%). The chain joins TRBV27 to TRBJ2-1; D remains unclear. From germline, CDR1 is MNHEY and CDR2 SMNVEV (reference sequence). Trimming left V 3 bases short and J 0 bases short, with 9 bases between. This CDR3 region has 15 residues. The CDR3 protein is CASSLDWGSYNEQFF. The CDR3 nucleotides read TGTGCCAGCAGTTTGGATTGGGGCTCCTACAATGAGCAGTTCTTC.

This clonotype was counted ten times or more. The chain couples TRBV10-2 to TRBJ2-1; 7 bases align to TRBD2. The germline V gene has CDR1 WSHSY and CDR2 SAAADI. This CDR3 is 16 amino acids long. V was pared by 5 bases and J by 1 base, with 8 bases of the junction left unmatched. The CDR3 reads CASSSSWGGSYNEQFF. For the CDR3, the DNA is TGCGCCAGCAGTAGTAGCTGGGGGGGGTCCTACAATGAGCAGTTCTTC.

This clonotype was seen ten or more times. The chain uses TRBV6-5 and TRBJ2-7; D might be TRBD1 or TRBD2, each matching 5 bases. There are 13 residues in the CDR3. Deletions cut 4 bases from V and 5 bases from J, with 12 bases between. Germline CDR1 is MNHEY and CDR2 is SVGAGI. CDR3 amino acids: CASSSIRGHEQYF. CDR3 nucleotide sequence: TGTGCCAGCAGTTCCATACGGGGCCACGAGCAGTACTTC.

This clonotype was seen repeatedly, ten times or more. The rearrangement links TRBV11-2 to TRBJ2-7, with D perhaps TRBD2 (6 bases). The CDR3 has 15 residues. V shed 3 bases and J shed 3 bases, with 15 bases lying between them. Per the germline V gene, CDR1 is SGHAT and CDR2 is FQNNGV. The CDR3 region has the DNA TGTGCCAGCAGCTTGGACTATTTATTAAACTACGAGCAGTACTTC. It encodes CASSLDYLLNYEQYF.

By share, this clonotype counts as medium-sized (0.01 to 0.1%). The CDR3 DNA sequence: TGTGCCAGCAGGCGGGACAGCTACAATGAGCAGTTCTTC. Amino acid sequence: CASRRDSYNEQFF. V is TRBV5-4 and J is TRBJ2-1, with D perhaps TRBD1 (7 bases). Germline V gene sequence: CDR1 SGHNT, CDR2 YYREEE (reference sequence). Trimming removed 5 bases from V and 3 bases from J, with 9 bases in between. The CDR3 is 13 residues long. Filled out from reference TRBV5-4 and TRBJ2-1, the complete variable domain reads ETGVTQSPTHLIKTRGQQVTLRCSSQSGHNTVSWYQQALGQGPQFIFQYYREEENGRGNFPPRFSGLQFPNYSSELNVNALELDDSALYLCASRRDSYNEQFFGPGTRLTVL.

This clonotype came up many times. The chain carries TRBV6-5 and TRBJ2-1; unclear D gene. Germline loops: CDR1 MNHEY, CDR2 SVGAGI. V gave up 3 bases and J gave up 5 bases, with 14 bases separating them. This CDR3 has 15 residues. The CDR3 region is CASSYNRFPHNEQFF. The CDR3 DNA follows: TGTGCCAGCAGTTATAATAGGTTCCCCCACAATGAGCAGTTCTTC.

This sequence joins TRBV20-1 and TRBJ2-3; possibly TRBD2 for D (6 bases). Looked up from germline, CDR1 is DFQATT and CDR2 is SNEGSKA (reference sequence). This CDR3 spans 19 amino acids. V was clipped by 7 bases and J by 1 base, with 30 bases between them. The CDR3 spells CSVDRDNRDSALRTDTQYF. CDR3 sequence (DNA): TGCAGTGTTGATCGGGATAACCGGGACTCAGCCTTACGCACAGATACGCAGTATTTT.

This clonotype was recorded at least ten times. The chain is built from TRBV12-5 and TRBJ1-5; D is undetermined. The germline V gene has CDR1 LGHNT and CDR2 FRNRAP. V shed 6 bases and J shed 8 bases, with 29 bases lying between them. This CDR3 has 18 residues. CDR3 DNA sequence: TGTGCTAGTGGCTCGCCGCAGGCTCTTCCCATCGAAACGGAGCCCCAGCATTTT. Protein sequence: CASGSPQALPIETEPQHF. Complete variable domain (other parts from reference TRBV12-5 and TRBJ1-5): DARVTQTPRHKVTEMGQEVTMRCQPILGHNTVFWYRQTMMQGLELLAYFRNRAPLDDSGMPKDRFSAEMPDATLATLKIQPSEPRDSAVYFCASGSPQALPIETEPQHFGDGTRLSIL.

CDR3 DNA: TGCGCCAGCAGCCAAGCTGCGGGACTCAACTCCTACGAGCAGTACTTC. Translation gives CASSQAAGLNSYEQYF. The V gene is TRBV4-1, the J gene TRBJ2-7; possible D gene TRBD2, 6 bases. Germline CDR1 and CDR2: MGHRA and YSYEKL. The V gene lost 1 base and the J gene lost 0 bases, with 13 bases spanning the gap. The CDR3 consists of 16 residues.